This T cell receptor beta chain was captured by sequencing in a study of blood T cell repertoires in COVID-19. Sequencing used immunoSEQ multiplex PCR; TCRdb keeps in-frame clones, though not all of them. Among about 230,000 clones listed, around 90% were seen once. This CDR3 is built from 14 residues. V was shortened by 0 bases and J by 3 bases, with 9 bases between the two germline ends. CDR1 is SGHDT and CDR2 is YYEEEE in the germline V gene. Residents of about two dozen US areas, aged roughly 18 to 89 years, made up the participants. This sequence joins TRBV5-6 and TRBJ1-2; TRBD1 might be the D (6 bases). The TCR was taken from a man aged 25 to 45 who had recovered from COVID-19. Sequencing was done on a sample of PBMCs or T cells enriched from blood (not recorded which). For the CDR3, the DNA is TGTGCCAGCAGCTTGGGTGGGGGCTACTATGGCTACACCTTC. This codes for CASSLGGGYYGYTF.